Given below is one TCR beta chain in context. Its specific antigen is unknown. Base-call qualities are not available, and no considerably larger clone is one nucleotide away. According to the germline V gene (reference sequence), CDR1 reads LNHDA and CDR2 reads SQIVND. V and J are truncated by 7 bases and 0 bases respectively, leaving an intervening sequence of 15 bases. Reading from cysteine to phenylalanine, the CDR3 counts 15 amino acids. Here the CDR3 DNA is all that survives: 45 bases in frame from base 1. The method behind the library was the immunoSEQ multiplex PCR assay. High-throughput sequencing of the T-cell receptor beta chain was performed on primary melanoma tumor tissue. Per the original workflow: Repertoire analyses included TCRB CDR3 sharing between samples and the distribution of insertions and deletions. A gradient-boosted model ranked how well the T-cell fraction predicted outcome compared with histopathological variables. TCRdb provides this immuneACCESS table in a form limited to in-frame rearrangements. Some clones are lacking; in checked studies, under half of them reflect an unresolved V gene, and why the rest are absent is not known. D and trimming come from the DNA, and the V and J calls and clone size come from that table. The sample table lists 320 or so clones, approximately 80% of them with a count of one. Under 9% of the sample goes to the ten largest clones.

The patients had surgically resected primary melanoma that was considered potentially curable but at risk of metastatic recurrence. The data were taken from a study of primary melanoma T cells and metastatic recurrence (dated by TCRdb to the early 2020s). Regarding the complete study: The cohort comprised around 180 primary melanomas of stage T2 to T4, with thickness greater than 1 mm. Whether T-cell fraction and T-cell repertoire clonality in primary melanoma tumors predicted patient outcome was tested in the study. The T-cell fraction measured by TCR beta sequencing was compared against progression-free survival as the clinical outcome. The sequencing-derived T-cell fraction was compared with histopathological grading of tumor-infiltrating lymphocytes.

Broad study findings and their caveats: An effective T-cell-mediated antitumor response in primary melanoma was framed by the authors only as a suggestion, not a demonstrated mechanism. Progression-free survival was reportedly predicted by the tumor T-cell fraction independently of age, mitotic rate, ulceration and thickness. Protection appeared to be conferred by a T-cell fraction above 20% regardless of ulceration status, mitotic rate or nodal disease. Adding T-cell fraction to tumor thickness reportedly improved progression-free survival prediction more than adding any other histopathological variable.

Input material: melanoma tumor tissue. The source of this sequence is a human donor with melanoma. The V gene is TRBV19 and the J gene is TRBJ1-1; the D gene is unclear. The DNA is as follows: TGTGCCAGTACCGGGATGGTCAGAATGAACACTGAAGCTTTCTTT. This encodes CASTGMVRMNTEAFF.